A selection of T cell receptor beta chains follows, all from one sample in a study of blood T cell repertoires in COVID-19. TCRdb keeps only in-frame clones here, not all; method: immunoSEQ multiplex PCR. The sample contains around 140,000 clones, about four fifths of which appear only once. Sequencing was carried out using peripheral blood. These receptors were obtained from a woman older than 75 with acute or convalescent COVID-19. The CDR3 runs from the conserved cysteine through the conserved F or W. The order of the fields is D gene, J gene, V gene, CDR3 protein, CDR3 DNA. The D gene is left open where the match is weak.

D gene: .
J gene: TRBJ2-7
V gene: TRBV5-8
CDR3 protein: CASSRFYEQYF
CDR3 DNA: TGTGCCAGCAGCCGGTTCTACGAGCAGTACTTC

D gene: TRBD2
J gene: TRBJ2-1
V gene: TRBV7-2
CDR3 protein: CASSLTSGGYNEQFF
CDR3 DNA: TGTGCCAGCAGCTTAACTAGCGGGGGCTACAATGAGCAGTTCTTC

D gene: TRBD1
J gene: TRBJ2-1
V gene: TRBV27
CDR3 protein: CASRKRGQPDPFSYNEQFF
CDR3 DNA: TGTGCCAGCAGGAAAAGGGGACAGCCGGACCCATTCTCCTACAATGAGCAGTTCTTC

D gene: TRBD1
J gene: TRBJ1-5
V gene: TRBV5-5
CDR3 protein: CASSLTTGNQPQHF
CDR3 DNA: TGTGCCAGCAGCTTAACGACAGGGAATCAGCCCCAGCATTTT

D gene: TRBD1
J gene: TRBJ2-7
V gene: TRBV24-1
CDR3 protein: CATSGRQGPEQYF
CDR3 DNA: TGTGCCACCAGTGGCAGACAGGGGCCCGAGCAGTACTTC

D gene: TRBD2
J gene: TRBJ2-3
V gene: TRBV2
CDR3 protein: CASSALRGSGTDTQYF
CDR3 DNA: TGTGCCAGCAGTGCGTTACGCGGGAGTGGGACAGATACGCAGTATTTT

D gene: TRBD2
J gene: TRBJ2-1
V gene: TRBV27
CDR3 protein: CASSPLAGQNPQFF
CDR3 DNA: TGTGCCAGCAGTCCACTAGCGGGTCAGAACCCGCAGTTCTTC

D gene: TRBD2
J gene: TRBJ2-1
V gene: TRBV19
CDR3 protein: CASSSGRAGNEQFF
CDR3 DNA: TGTGCCAGTAGTAGCGGGAGGGCGGGGAATGAGCAGTTCTTC

D gene: .
J gene: TRBJ2-1
V gene: TRBV20-1
CDR3 protein: CSASASLFNEQFF
CDR3 DNA: TGCAGTGCTAGTGCTAGCCTATTCAATGAGCAGTTCTTC

D gene: .
J gene: TRBJ1-1
V gene: TRBV7-9
CDR3 protein: CASSIGHQLDEAFF
CDR3 DNA: TGTGCCAGCAGCATCGGACACCAGCTCGATGAAGCTTTCTTT

D gene: TRBD1
J gene: TRBJ1-2
V gene: TRBV10-2
CDR3 protein: CASKGQGAFGYTF
CDR3 DNA: TGCGCCAGCAAGGGACAGGGGGCCTTTGGCTACACCTTC

D gene: TRBD2
J gene: TRBJ2-7
V gene: TRBV29-1
CDR3 protein: CSTTTSGYEQYF
CDR3 DNA: TGCAGCACCACGACTAGCGGGTACGAGCAGTACTTC

D gene: TRBD1
J gene: TRBJ2-7
V gene: TRBV23-1
CDR3 protein: CASSHSGTGASEQYF
CDR3 DNA: TGCGCCAGCAGTCATTCCGGGACAGGGGCCTCCGAGCAGTACTTC

D gene: TRBD2
J gene: TRBJ2-1
V gene: TRBV7-2
CDR3 protein: CASSPRLAGVSYNEQFF
CDR3 DNA: TGTGCCAGCAGCCCGCGACTAGCGGGAGTCTCCTACAATGAGCAGTTCTTC

D gene: .
J gene: TRBJ1-3
V gene: TRBV30
CDR3 protein: CAWSGLTPRYSGNTIYF
CDR3 DNA: TGTGCCTGGAGCGGACTAACCCCTCGTTACTCTGGAAACACCATATATTTT

D gene: .
J gene: TRBJ1-2
V gene: TRBV19
CDR3 protein: CASSYRAEDYGYTF
CDR3 DNA: TGTGCCAGTAGCTACAGGGCGGAGGACTATGGCTACACCTTC

D gene: .
J gene: TRBJ2-2
V gene: TRBV6-5
CDR3 protein: CASRVGHNTGELFF
CDR3 DNA: TGTGCCAGCAGGGTGGGACACAACACCGGGGAGCTGTTTTTT

D gene: TRBD1
J gene: TRBJ2-1
V gene: TRBV29-1
CDR3 protein: CSVERGGTGSYNEQFF
CDR3 DNA: TGCAGCGTTGAAAGAGGGGGGACAGGGTCATACAATGAGCAGTTCTTC

D gene: .
J gene: TRBJ1-2
V gene: TRBV9
CDR3 protein: CASSALDSVGYGYTF
CDR3 DNA: TGTGCCAGCAGCGCTCTGGACAGTGTTGGATATGGCTACACCTTC

D gene: .
J gene: TRBJ1-2
V gene: TRBV29-1
CDR3 protein: CSVWKQGTYGYTF
CDR3 DNA: TGCAGCGTTTGGAAACAGGGAACGTATGGCTACACCTTC

D gene: .
J gene: TRBJ2-3
V gene: TRBV4-1
CDR3 protein: CASSQVGRRKTDTQYF
CDR3 DNA: TGCGCCAGCAGCCAAGTCGGGCGGAGGAAAACAGATACGCAGTATTTT

D gene: TRBD1
J gene: TRBJ2-3
V gene: TRBV18
CDR3 protein: CASSSQGADTQYF
CDR3 DNA: TGTGCCAGCTCAAGTCAGGGGGCAGATACGCAGTATTTT